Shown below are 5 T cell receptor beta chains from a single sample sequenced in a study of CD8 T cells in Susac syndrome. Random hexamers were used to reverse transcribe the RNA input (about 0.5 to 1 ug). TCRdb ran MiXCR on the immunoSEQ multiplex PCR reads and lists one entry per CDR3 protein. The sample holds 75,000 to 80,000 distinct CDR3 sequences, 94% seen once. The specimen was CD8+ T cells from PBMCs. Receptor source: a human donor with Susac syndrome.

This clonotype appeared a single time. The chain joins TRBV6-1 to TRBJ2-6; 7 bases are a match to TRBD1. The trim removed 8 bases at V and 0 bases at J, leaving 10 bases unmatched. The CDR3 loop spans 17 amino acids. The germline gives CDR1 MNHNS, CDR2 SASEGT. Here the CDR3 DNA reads TGTGCCAGCTCCGAGCCGGGACAGAGCTCTGGGGCCAACGTCCTGACTTTC. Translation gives CASSEPGQSSGANVLTF.

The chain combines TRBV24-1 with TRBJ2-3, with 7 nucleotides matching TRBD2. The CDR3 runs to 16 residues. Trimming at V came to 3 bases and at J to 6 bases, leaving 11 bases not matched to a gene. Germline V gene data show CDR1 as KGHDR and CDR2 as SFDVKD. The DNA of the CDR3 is TGTGCCACCAGTGATGGGGGGGAAGCTTTATCGGATACGCAGTATTTT. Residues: CATSDGGEALSDTQYF.

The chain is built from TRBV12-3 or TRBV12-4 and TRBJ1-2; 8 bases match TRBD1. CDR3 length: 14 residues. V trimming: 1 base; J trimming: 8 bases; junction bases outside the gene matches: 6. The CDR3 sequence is CASSLGQGFWGYTF. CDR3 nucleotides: TGTGCCAGCAGTTTAGGACAGGGGTTTTGGGGCTACACCTTC.

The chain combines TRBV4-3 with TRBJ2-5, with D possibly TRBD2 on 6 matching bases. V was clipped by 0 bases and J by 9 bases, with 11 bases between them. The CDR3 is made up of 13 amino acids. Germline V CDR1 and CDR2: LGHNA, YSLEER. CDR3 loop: CASSQDGGEAQYF. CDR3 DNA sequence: TGCGCCAGCAGCCAAGATGGCGGGGAAGCCCAGTACTTC.

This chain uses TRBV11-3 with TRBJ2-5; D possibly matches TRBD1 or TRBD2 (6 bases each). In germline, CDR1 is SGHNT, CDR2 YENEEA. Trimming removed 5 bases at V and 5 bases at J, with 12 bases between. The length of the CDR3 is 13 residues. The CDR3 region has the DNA TGTGCCAGCAGCCCGGGGGCTAGGGAGACCCAGTACTTC. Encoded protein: CASSPGARETQYF.